These T cell receptor beta chains were read from a single sample in a study of cytomegalovirus exposure and HLA in healthy donors. Sequencing used immunoSEQ multiplex PCR; TCRdb keeps in-frame clones, though not all of them. Of 120,000 to 150,000 clones listed, approximately 83% are singletons. Sequenced: PBMCs. These receptors were taken from a woman aged 40 to 49 in good health and CMV-seronegative. Each CDR3 is given with its conserved first and last residue. The D gene is left open where the match is weak. Not all rows give a size; the values are once, few, many and, for expanded clones, a class.

CDR3nt,CDR3aa,d_gene,len,v_gene,j_gene,abundance
TGCGCCAGCAGTGAGTCGCTGGCGGGGACCGGGTCGAGCACAGATACGCAGTATTTT,CASSESLAGTGSSTDTQYF,.,19,TRBV10-1,TRBJ2-3,.
TGTGCCAGCAGCCAAGATCACAGAAATGAGCAGTTCTTC,CASSQDHRNEQFF,.,13,TRBV14,TRBJ2-1,once
TGTGCCAGCATTCTCTCTGGGGCCAACGTCCTGACTTTC,CASILSGANVLTF,.,13,TRBV25-1,TRBJ2-6,.
TGTGCCAGCAGCTTAGGATGGCTAGCGGGGGGCTACGGAGAGACCCAGTACTTC,CASSLGWLAGGYGETQYF,TRBD2,18,TRBV7-9,TRBJ2-5,.
TGTGCCAGCAGTTACGGGGAGTGGGGCCAAGAGACCCAGTACTTC,CASSYGEWGQETQYF,.,15,TRBV6-6,TRBJ2-5,.
TGCGCCAGCAAAGACAGGGAGAACACTGAAGCTTTCTTT,CASKDRENTEAFF,TRBD1,13,TRBV10-2,TRBJ1-1,few
TGCAGCGTCCAAAAAGGGGGCTATGGCTACACCTTC,CSVQKGGYGYTF,.,12,TRBV29-1,TRBJ1-2,.
TGTGCCAGTTACAAGAACACTGAAGCTTTCTTT,CASYKNTEAFF,.,11,TRBV19,TRBJ1-1,few
TGTGCCAGCAGTTACAACTCCGGGACAGGGTATTTCAAGCAGTACTTC,CASSYNSGTGYFKQYF,TRBD1,16,TRBV6-5,TRBJ2-7,few
TGTGCCAGCAGCTACAGGGGGCTGCACACTGAAGCTTTCTTT,CASSYRGLHTEAFF,TRBD1,14,TRBV7-6,TRBJ1-1,few
TGTGCCTGGAGTCCCGGGACAGGCTTTATCACTGAAGCTTTCTTT,CAWSPGTGFITEAFF,TRBD1,15,TRBV30,TRBJ1-1,.
TGCGCCAGCAGCTTGTCTGGGCTAGCGGGAGGGCCTCGGAATGAGCAGTTCTTC,CASSLSGLAGGPRNEQFF,TRBD2,18,TRBV5-1,TRBJ2-1,.
TGTGCCAGTAGGCCTCCGGGAAGTCAAGCTTTCTTT,CASRPPGSQAFF,.,12,TRBV19,TRBJ1-1,.